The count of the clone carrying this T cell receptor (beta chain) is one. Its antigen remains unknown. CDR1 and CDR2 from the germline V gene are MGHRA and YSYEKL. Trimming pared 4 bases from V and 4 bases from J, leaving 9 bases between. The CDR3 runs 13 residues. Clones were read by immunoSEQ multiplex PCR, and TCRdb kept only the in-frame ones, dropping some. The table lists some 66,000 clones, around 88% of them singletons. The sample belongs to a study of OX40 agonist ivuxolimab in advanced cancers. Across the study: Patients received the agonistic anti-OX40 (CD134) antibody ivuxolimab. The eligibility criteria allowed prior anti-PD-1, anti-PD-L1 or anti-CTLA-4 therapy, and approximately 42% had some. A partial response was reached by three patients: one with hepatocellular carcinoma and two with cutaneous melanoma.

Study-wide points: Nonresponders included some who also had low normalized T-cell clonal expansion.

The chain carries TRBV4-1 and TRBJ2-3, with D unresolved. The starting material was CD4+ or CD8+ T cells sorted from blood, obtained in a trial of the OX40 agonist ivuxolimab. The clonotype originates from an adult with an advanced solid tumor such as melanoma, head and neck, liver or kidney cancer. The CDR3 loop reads CASSPIGSDTQYF. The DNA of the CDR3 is TGCGCCAGCAGCCCGATAGGGTCAGATACGCAGTATTTT.